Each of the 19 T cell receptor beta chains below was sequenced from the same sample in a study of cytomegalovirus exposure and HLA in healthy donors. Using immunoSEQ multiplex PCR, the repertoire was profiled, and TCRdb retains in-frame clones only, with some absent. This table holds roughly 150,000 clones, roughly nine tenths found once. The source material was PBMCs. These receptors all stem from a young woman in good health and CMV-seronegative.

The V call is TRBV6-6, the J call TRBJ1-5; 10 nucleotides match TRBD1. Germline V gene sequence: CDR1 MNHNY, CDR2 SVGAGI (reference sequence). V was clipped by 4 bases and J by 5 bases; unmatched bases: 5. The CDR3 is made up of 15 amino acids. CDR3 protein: CASSFGTGVDQPQHF. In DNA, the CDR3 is TGTGCCAGCAGTTTCGGGACAGGGGTGGATCAGCCCCAGCATTTT.

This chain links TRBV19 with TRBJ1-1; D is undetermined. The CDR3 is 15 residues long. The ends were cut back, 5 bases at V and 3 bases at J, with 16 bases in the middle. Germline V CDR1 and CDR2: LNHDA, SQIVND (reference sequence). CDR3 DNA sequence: TGTGCCAGTAGTGCCGACACGAGGTTCCACACTGAAGCTTTCTTT. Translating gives CASSADTRFHTEAFF.

CDR3 loop: CASSDTVTGETQYF. DNA of the CDR3: TGTGCCAGCAGTGACACTGTGACAGGGGAGACCCAGTACTTC. The chain employs TRBV2 and TRBJ2-5, with 7 bases lining up with TRBD1. CDR1 SNHLY and CDR2 FYNNEI come from the germline V gene. The CDR3 is 14 residues long. With 3 bases clipped from V and 5 bases from J, the junction kept 6 bases outside the gene matches.

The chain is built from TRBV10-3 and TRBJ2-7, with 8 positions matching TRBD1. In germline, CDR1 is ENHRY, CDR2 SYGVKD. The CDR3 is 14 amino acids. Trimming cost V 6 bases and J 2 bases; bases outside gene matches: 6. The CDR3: CAISAPTGAYEQYF. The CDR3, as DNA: TGTGCCATCAGCGCCCCGACAGGGGCCTACGAGCAGTACTTC.

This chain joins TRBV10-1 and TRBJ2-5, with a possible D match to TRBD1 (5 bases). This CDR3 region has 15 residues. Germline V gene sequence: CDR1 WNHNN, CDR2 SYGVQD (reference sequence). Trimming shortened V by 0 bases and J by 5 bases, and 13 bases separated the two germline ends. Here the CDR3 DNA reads TGCGCCAGCAGTGAGTCGAGCAGGGTGGAGGAGACCCAGTACTTC. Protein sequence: CASSESSRVEETQYF.

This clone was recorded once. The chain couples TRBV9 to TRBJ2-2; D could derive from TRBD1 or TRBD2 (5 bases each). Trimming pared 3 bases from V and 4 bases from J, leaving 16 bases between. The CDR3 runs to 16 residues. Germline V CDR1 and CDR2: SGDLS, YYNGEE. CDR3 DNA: TGTGCCAGCAGCGACTGGGACCAGCCAGCCACCGGGGAGCTGTTTTTT. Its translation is CASSDWDQPATGELFF. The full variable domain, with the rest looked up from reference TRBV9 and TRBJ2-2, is DSGVTQTPKHLITATGQRVTLRCSPRSGDLSVYWYQQSLDQGLQFLIQYYNGEERAKGNILERFSAQQFPDLHSELNLSSLELGDSALYFCASSDWDQPATGELFFGEGSRLTVL.

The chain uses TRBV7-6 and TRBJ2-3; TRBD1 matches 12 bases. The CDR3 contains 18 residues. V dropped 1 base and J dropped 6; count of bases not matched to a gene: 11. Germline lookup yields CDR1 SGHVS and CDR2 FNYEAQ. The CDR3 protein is CASSLVSPGTGGKDTQYF. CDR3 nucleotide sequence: TGTGCCAGCAGCTTAGTGTCCCCCGGGACAGGGGGCAAGGATACGCAGTATTTT. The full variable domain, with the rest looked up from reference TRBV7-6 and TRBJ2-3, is GAGVSQSPRYKVTKRGQDVALRCDPISGHVSLYWYRQALGQGPEFLTYFNYEAQQDKSGLPNDRFSAERPEGSISTLTIQRTEQRDSAMYRCASSLVSPGTGGKDTQYFGPGTRLTVL.

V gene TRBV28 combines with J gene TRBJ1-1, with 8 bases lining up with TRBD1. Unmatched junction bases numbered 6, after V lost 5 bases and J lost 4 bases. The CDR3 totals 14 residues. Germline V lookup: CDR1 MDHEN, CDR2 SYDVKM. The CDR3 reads CASSGRDRGTEAFF. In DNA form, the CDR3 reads TGTGCCAGCAGTGGCCGAGACAGGGGCACTGAAGCTTTCTTT.

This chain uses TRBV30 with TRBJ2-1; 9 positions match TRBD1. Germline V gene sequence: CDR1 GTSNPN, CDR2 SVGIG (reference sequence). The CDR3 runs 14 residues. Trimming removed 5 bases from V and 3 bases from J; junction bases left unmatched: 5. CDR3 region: CAWGSGQGYNEQFF. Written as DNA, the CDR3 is TGTGCCTGGGGATCGGGACAGGGCTACAATGAGCAGTTCTTC.

As DNA, the CDR3 is TGTGCCAGCAGCCAGAGTACTAACTATGGCTACACCTTC. Translating gives CASSQSTNYGYTF. J is TRBJ1-2 and V is TRBV14, with D unclear. The CDR3 spans 13 residues. V shed 3 bases and J shed 0 bases, with 5 bases lying between them. Germline V gene lookup returns CDR1 SGHDN and CDR2 FVKESK.

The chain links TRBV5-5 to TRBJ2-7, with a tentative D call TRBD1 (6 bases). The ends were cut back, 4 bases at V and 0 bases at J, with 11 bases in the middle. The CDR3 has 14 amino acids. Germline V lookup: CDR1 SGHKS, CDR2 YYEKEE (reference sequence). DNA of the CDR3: TGTGCCAGCAGCCATCGACAGGCCTCCTACGAGCAGTACTTC. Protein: CASSHRQASYEQYF.

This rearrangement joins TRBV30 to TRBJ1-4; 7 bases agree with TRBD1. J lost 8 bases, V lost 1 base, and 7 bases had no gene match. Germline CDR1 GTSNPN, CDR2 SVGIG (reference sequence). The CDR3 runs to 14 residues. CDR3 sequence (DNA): TGTGCCTGGAGTGGACGACAGGGAAACGAAAAACTGTTTTTT. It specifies CAWSGRQGNEKLFF.

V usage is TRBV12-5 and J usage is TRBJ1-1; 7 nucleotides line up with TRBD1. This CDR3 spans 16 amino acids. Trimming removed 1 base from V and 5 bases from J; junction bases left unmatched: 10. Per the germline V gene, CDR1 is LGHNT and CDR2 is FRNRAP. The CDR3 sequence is CASGLGQGQVWTEAFF. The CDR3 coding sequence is TGTGCTAGTGGTTTGGGACAGGGTCAGGTGTGGACTGAAGCTTTCTTT.

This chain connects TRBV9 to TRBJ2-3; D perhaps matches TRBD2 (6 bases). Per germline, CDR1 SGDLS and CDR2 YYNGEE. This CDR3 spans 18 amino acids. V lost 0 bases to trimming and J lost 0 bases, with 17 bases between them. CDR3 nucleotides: TGTGCCAGCAGCGTAGGTCCTTTGGGGGGACTTAGCACAGATACGCAGTATTTT. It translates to CASSVGPLGGLSTDTQYF.

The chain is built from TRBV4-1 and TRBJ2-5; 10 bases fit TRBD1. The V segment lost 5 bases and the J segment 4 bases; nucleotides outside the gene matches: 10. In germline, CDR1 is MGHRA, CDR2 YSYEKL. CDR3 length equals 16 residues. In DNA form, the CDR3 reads TGCGCCAGCAGCTTACGGGACAGGGGCCTTCGAGAGACCCAGTACTTC. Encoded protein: CASSLRDRGLRETQYF.

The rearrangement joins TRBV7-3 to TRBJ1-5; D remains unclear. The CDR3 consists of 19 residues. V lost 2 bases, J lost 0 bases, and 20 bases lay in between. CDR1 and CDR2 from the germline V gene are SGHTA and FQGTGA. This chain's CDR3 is CASSLVGYRERNSNQPQHF. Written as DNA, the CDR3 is TGTGCCAGCAGCTTAGTAGGGTACCGGGAAAGAAATAGCAATCAGCCCCAGCATTTT.

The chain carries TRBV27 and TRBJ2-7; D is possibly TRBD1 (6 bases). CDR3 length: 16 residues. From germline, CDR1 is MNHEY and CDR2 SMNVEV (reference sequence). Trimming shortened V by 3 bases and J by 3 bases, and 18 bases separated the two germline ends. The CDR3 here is CASSFKPNRAVYEQYF. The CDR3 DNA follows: TGTGCCAGCAGTTTTAAGCCGAACAGGGCAGTCTACGAGCAGTACTTC.

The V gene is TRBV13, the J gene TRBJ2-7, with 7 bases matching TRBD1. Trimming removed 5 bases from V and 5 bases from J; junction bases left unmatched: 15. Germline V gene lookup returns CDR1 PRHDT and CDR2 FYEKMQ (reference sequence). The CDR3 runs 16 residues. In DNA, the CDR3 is TGTGCCAGCAGCCCCCGCGTGAGGGGGCCCACCCACGAGCAGTACTTC. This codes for CASSPRVRGPTHEQYF.

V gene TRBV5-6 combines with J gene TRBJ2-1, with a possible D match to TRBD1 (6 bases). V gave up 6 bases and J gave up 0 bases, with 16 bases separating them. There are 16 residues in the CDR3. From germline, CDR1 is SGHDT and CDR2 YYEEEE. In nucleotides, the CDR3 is TGTGCCAGCATCGAAGGGGGTCCCAGCTCCTACAATGAGCAGTTCTTC. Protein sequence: CASIEGGPSSYNEQFF.